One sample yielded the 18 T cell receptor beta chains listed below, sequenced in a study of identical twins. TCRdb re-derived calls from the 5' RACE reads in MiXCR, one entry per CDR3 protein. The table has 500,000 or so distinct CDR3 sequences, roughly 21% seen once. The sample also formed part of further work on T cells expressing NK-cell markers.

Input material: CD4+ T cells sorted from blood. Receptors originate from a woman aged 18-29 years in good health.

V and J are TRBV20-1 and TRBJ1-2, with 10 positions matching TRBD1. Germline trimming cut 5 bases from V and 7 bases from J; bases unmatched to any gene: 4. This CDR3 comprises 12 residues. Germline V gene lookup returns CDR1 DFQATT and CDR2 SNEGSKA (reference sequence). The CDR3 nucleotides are TGCAGTGCTCCTCGGACAGGGGGTGGCTACACCTTC. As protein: CSAPRTGGGYTF.

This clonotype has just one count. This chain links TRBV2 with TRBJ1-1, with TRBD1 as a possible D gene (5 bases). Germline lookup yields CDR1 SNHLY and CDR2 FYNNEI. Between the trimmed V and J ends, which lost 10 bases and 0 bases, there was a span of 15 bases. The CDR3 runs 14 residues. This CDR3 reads CATKGDNVNTEAFF. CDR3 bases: TGTGCCACCAAAGGGGATAATGTGAACACTGAAGCTTTCTTT. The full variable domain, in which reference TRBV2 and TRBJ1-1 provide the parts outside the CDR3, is EPEVTQTPSHQVTQMGQEVILRCVPISNHLYFYWYRQILGQKVEFLVSFYNNEISEKSEIFDDQFSVERPDGSNFTLKIRSTKLEDSAMYFCATKGDNVNTEAFFGQGTRLTVV.

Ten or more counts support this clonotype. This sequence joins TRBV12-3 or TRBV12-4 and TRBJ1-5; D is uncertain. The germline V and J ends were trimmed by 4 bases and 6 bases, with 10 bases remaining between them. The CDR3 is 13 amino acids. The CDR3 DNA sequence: TGTGCCAGCAGTTCCATAAGCGGTCAGCCCCAGCATTTT. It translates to CASSSISGQPQHF.

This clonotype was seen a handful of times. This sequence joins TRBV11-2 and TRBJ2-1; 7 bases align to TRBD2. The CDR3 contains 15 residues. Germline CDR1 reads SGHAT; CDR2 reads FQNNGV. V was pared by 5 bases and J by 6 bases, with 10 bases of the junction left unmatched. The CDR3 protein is CASSLGSGTTNEQFF. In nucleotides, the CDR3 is TGTGCCAGCAGCCTTGGGAGCGGGACTACCAATGAGCAGTTCTTC.

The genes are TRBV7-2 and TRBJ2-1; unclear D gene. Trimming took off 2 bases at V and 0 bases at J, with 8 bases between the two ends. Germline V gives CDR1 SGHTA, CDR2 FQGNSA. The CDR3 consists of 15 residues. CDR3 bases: TGTGCCAGCAGCTTAAGCTTCAGCTCCTACAATGAGCAGTTCTTC. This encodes CASSLSFSSYNEQFF.

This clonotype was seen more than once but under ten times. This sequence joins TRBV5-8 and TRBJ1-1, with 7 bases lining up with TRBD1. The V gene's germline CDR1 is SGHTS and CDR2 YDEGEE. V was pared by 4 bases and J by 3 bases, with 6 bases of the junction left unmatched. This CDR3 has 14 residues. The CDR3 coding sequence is TGTGCCAGCAGCCACAGGGGAGTGCACACTGAAGCTTTCTTT. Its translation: CASSHRGVHTEAFF. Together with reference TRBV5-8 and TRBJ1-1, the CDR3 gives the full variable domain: EAGVTQSPTHLIKTRGQQATLRCSPISGHTSVYWYQQALGLGLQFLLWYDEGEERNRGNFPPRFSGRQFPNYSSELNVNALELEDSALYLCASSHRGVHTEAFFGQGTRLTVV.

The CDR3 spells CASSDTYGDGYTF. CDR3 DNA sequence: TGTGCCAGCAGCGACACATACGGGGATGGCTACACCTTC. V and J are TRBV5-8 and TRBJ1-2, with unresolved D. The germline V gene encodes CDR1 SGHTS and CDR2 YDEGEE. Trimming removed 4 bases from V and 6 bases from J, with 13 bases in between. The CDR3 is 13 amino acids. Looking up the rest from reference TRBV5-8 and TRBJ1-2 gives the full variable domain: EAGVTQSPTHLIKTRGQQATLRCSPISGHTSVYWYQQALGLGLQFLLWYDEGEERNRGNFPPRFSGRQFPNYSSELNVNALELEDSALYLCASSDTYGDGYTFGSGTRLTVV.

CDR3 region: CASSLASGHGNSPLHF. The CDR3 region has the DNA TGCGCCAGCAGCTTGGCCTCGGGGCATGGCAATTCACCCCTCCACTTT. V gene TRBV5-1 combines with J gene TRBJ1-6, with a possible D match to TRBD1 (5 bases). CDR1 is SGHRS, CDR2 YFSETQ, per germline. Trimming removed 0 bases at V and 7 bases at J, with 14 bases between. The CDR3 consists of 16 residues.

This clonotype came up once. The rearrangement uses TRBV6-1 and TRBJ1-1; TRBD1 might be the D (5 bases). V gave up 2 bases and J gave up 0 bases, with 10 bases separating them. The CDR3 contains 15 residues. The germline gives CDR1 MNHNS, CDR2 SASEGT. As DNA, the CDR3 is TGTGCCAGCAGTGAAAGAAGACAGATGAACACTGAAGCTTTCTTT. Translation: CASSERRQMNTEAFF.

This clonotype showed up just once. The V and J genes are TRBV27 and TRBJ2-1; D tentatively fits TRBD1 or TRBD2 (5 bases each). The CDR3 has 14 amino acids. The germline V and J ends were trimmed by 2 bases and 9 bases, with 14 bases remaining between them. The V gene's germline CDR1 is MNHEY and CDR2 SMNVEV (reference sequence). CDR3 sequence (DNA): TGTGCCAGCAGTTTAGGAGGAAAGAGGGGTGAGCAGTTCTTC. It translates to CASSLGGKRGEQFF.

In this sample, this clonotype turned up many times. CDR3 region: CASSLRQGNSPLHF. The DNA of the CDR3 is TGTGCCAGCAGTTTAAGGCAGGGGAATTCACCCCTCCACTTT. The V gene is TRBV12-3 or TRBV12-4, the J gene TRBJ1-6; possible D gene TRBD1, 6 bases. The V end was cut by 2 bases, the J end by 7 bases, with 9 bases between. The CDR3 has 14 amino acids.

The CDR3: CASSLSGLESRHRGNEQFF. The CDR3 region has the DNA TGTGCCAGCAGTTTAAGTGGTCTAGAATCAAGGCACAGAGGGAATGAGCAGTTCTTC. The chain links TRBV27 to TRBJ2-1; D possibly corresponds to TRBD2 (5 bases). V lost 2 bases and J lost 7, with 27 bases in between. Germline V CDR1 and CDR2: MNHEY, SMNVEV (reference sequence). The CDR3 consists of 19 residues.

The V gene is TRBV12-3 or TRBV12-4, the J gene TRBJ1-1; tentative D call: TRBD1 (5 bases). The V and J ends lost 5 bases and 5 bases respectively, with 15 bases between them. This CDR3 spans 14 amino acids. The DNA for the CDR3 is TGTGCCAGCAGTCGAAGGGACTTCGGGACTGAAGCTTTCTTT. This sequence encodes CASSRRDFGTEAFF.

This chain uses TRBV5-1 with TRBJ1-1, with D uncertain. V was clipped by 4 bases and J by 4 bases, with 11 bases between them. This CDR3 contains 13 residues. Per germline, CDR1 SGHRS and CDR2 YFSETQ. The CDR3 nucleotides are TGCGCCAGCAGCCCACAAGACATCACTGAAGCTTTCTTT. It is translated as CASSPQDITEAFF. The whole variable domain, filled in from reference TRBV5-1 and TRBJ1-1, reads KAGVTQTPRYLIKTRGQQVTLSCSPISGHRSVSWYQQTPGQGLQFLFEYFSETQRNKGNFPGRFSGRQFSNSRSEMNVSTLELGDSALYLCASSPQDITEAFFGQGTRLTVV.

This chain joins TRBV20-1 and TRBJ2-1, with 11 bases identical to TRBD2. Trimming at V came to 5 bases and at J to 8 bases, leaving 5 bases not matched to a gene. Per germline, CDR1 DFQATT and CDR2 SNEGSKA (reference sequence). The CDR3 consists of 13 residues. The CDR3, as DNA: TGCAGTGCTCATAGCGGGGGGGCCGATGAGCAGTTCTTC. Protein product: CSAHSGGADEQFF.

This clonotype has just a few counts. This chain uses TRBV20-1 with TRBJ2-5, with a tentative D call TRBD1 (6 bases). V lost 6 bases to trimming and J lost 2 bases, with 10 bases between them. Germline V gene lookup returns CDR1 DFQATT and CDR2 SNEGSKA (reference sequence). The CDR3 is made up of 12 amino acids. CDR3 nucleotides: TGCAGTGCCGGACAGAGTCAAGAGACCCAGTACTTC. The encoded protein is CSAGQSQETQYF.

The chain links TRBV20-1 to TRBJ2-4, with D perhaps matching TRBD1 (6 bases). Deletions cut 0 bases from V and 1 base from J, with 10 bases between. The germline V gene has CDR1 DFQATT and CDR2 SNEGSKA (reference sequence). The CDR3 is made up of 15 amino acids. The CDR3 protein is CSARDGQGAKNIQYF. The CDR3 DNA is TGCAGTGCTAGAGATGGGCAGGGGGCCAAAAACATTCAGTACTTC.

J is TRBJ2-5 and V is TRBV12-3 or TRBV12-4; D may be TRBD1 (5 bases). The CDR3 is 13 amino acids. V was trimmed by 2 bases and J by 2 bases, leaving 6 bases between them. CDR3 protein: CASSLKGQETQYF. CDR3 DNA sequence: TGTGCCAGCAGTTTAAAGGGGCAAGAGACCCAGTACTTC.